This record concerns one T cell receptor (beta chain) sequence. In the authors' methods: By means of reference gene primer amplification, nucleated cell counts were estimated. Sequencing used immunoSEQ multiplex PCR; TCRdb keeps in-frame clones, though not all of them. The V and J calls and the clone size are those of that table, but D and trimming were determined from the DNA. The sample holds 120,000 to 150,000 clones, 84% seen once. The CDR3 totals 16 residues. Germline loops: CDR1 SGHTA, CDR2 FQGNSA. Trimming pared 5 bases from V and 5 bases from J, leaving 19 bases between. This record belongs to a study of blood T cell repertoires in COVID-19. About the research overall: T cells, B-cell-depleted T cells, or PBMCs provided the cDNA or gDNA that served as material.

This receptor was taken from a woman between 45 and 60 years old who had been exposed to COVID-19. Sequencing input: PBMCs or T cells enriched from blood (not recorded which). V is TRBV7-2 and J is TRBJ1-5; tentatively, D is TRBD1 (6 bases). The CDR3 sequence: CASSDWGGRFDQPQHF. In nucleotides, the CDR3 is TGTGCCAGCAGCGATTGGGGGGGGCGGTTTGATCAGCCCCAGCATTTT.